The sequence of this T cell receptor beta chain was determined in a study of cytomegalovirus exposure and HLA in healthy donors. The CDR3 length is 18 residues. The germline gives CDR1 LNHNV, CDR2 YYDKDF (reference sequence). V trimming: 0 bases; J trimming: 3 bases; junction bases outside the gene matches: 8. To note about this clone: Its antigen remains unknown.

Primers: 60 Vbeta forward and 13 Jbeta reverse. Assay: immunoSEQ multiplex PCR; the TCRdb copy retains only in-frame clones and omits some. The sample holds about 150,000 clones, about 80% seen once. Study conclusions and caveats: The listing of 150 to 200 TCR beta chains classed them as cytomegalovirus-associated. An Asian-associated ancestry cluster reportedly showed fewer N-insertions than the approximately 700-donor mean in a later analysis.

The receptor comes from a man aged 35 to 55 in good health and CMV-seronegative. Material: PBMCs. This rearrangement joins TRBV15 to TRBJ2-7; 13 positions match TRBD2. The CDR3 loop reads CATSRDLTSGRVVYEQYF. The CDR3 DNA sequence: TGTGCCACCAGCAGAGATTTAACTAGCGGGAGGGTAGTCTACGAGCAGTACTTC.